These T cell receptor beta chains were read from a single sample in a study of T cells in tumors and immune-related adverse events. Clones were read by immunoSEQ multiplex PCR, and TCRdb kept only the in-frame ones, dropping some. The sample shows fewer than 25,000 clones, 75% to 95% of them seen only once. Here the sequenced sample was lymph node tissue, taken from a patient treated with anti-PD-1 therapy. These receptors originate from a female donor with metastatic renal cell carcinoma. CDR3s include the opening cysteine and the closing phenylalanine or tryptophan. Rows may omit the clone size; those that give it use once, few, many or a size class.

size: -
V: TRBV6-6
J: TRBJ2-2
length: 15
CDR3: CASSYHRANTGELFF

size: -
V: TRBV6-5
J: TRBJ1-2
length: 12
CDR3: CASRQGYDGYTF

size: -
V: TRBV5-1
J: TRBJ2-3
length: 14
CDR3: CASSGTGGRDTQYF

size: -
V: TRBV30
J: TRBJ1-1
length: 11
CDR3: CAWSGPTEAFF

size: -
V: TRBV4-1
J: TRBJ1-1
length: 15
CDR3: CASSQQGFLGTEAFF

size: -
V: TRBV28
J: TRBJ1-1
length: 15
CDR3: CASSSPGAPNTEAFF

size: -
V: TRBV7-9
J: TRBJ2-1
length: 17
CDR3: CASSLWRGLAGYDEQFF

size: once
V: TRBV28
J: TRBJ2-3
length: 16
CDR3: CASRGGTSGFTDTQYF

size: once
V: TRBV27
J: -
length: 14
CDR3: CASSLIGSSYEQYF

size: -
V: TRBV5-1
J: TRBJ2-7
length: 15
CDR3: CASSLSGTTTYEQYF

size: once
V: TRBV10-3
J: TRBJ2-3
length: 14
CDR3: CAIKQGESTDTQYF

size: once
V: TRBV28
J: TRBJ2-7
length: 11
CDR3: CASSLTYEQYF

size: -
V: TRBV6-5
J: TRBJ2-1
length: 13
CDR3: CASSYSAYNEQFF

size: -
V: TRBV5-1
J: TRBJ1-6
length: 15
CDR3: CASRGPGQINSPLHF

size: -
V: TRBV11-2
J: TRBJ1-3
length: 19
CDR3: CASSSRAQKIRAAGNTIYF

size: few
V: TRBV7-2
J: TRBJ2-2
length: 13
CDR3: CASSSTNTGELFF

size: -
V: TRBV5-8
J: TRBJ1-1
length: 15
CDR3: CASSRFESVNTEAFF

size: -
V: TRBV18
J: TRBJ2-7
length: 14
CDR3: CASSRASGIYEQYF

size: -
V: TRBV5-6
J: TRBJ1-1
length: 15
CDR3: CASSWNLGQNTEAFF

size: -
V: TRBV5-1
J: TRBJ1-1
length: 14
CDR3: CASSAGTGNTEAFF

size: -
V: TRBV5-1
J: TRBJ2-3
length: 17
CDR3: CASSPIGLAGDRDTQYF

size: -
V: TRBV15
J: TRBJ1-4
length: 13
CDR3: CATARDENEKLFF

size: few
V: TRBV28
J: TRBJ1-5
length: 16
CDR3: CASSPGGRDSNQPQHF

size: -
V: TRBV6-5
J: TRBJ2-3
length: 12
CDR3: CASAVGSDTQYF

size: -
V: TRBV7-2
J: TRBJ1-2
length: 14
CDR3: CASSSRSGQGGYTF

size: -
V: TRBV6-1
J: TRBJ2-3
length: 15
CDR3: CASSEAGGGIDTQYF

size: -
V: TRBV6-4
J: TRBJ1-5
length: 13
CDR3: CASSQNDGLTQHF

size: few
V: TRBV29-1
J: TRBJ2-5
length: 11
CDR3: CSVELGETQYF

size: -
V: TRBV28
J: TRBJ1-4
length: 13
CDR3: CASIGGHGEKLFF

size: -
V: TRBV30
J: TRBJ2-4
length: 14
CDR3: CAWREIYRKNIQYF

size: -
V: TRBV6-6
J: TRBJ1-1
length: 13
CDR3: CASSYSLRGLAFF

size: -
V: TRBV28
J: TRBJ1-5
length: 16
CDR3: CASSFRGRGGNQPQHF

size: -
V: TRBV19
J: TRBJ2-7
length: 13
CDR3: CASAPGQDYEQYF

size: once
V: TRBV7-8
J: TRBJ1-2
length: 16
CDR3: CASSFYLTDRAGGYTF

size: few
V: TRBV4-1
J: TRBJ1-2
length: 19
CDR3: CASSQDTFGLAITRNGYTF

size: once
V: TRBV29-1
J: TRBJ2-3
length: 16
CDR3: CSVEDAQPWPIDTQYF

size: -
V: TRBV6-1
J: TRBJ1-6
length: 18
CDR3: CASSEGRTEHRGSVPLHF

size: -
V: TRBV6-5
J: TRBJ1-3
length: 15
CDR3: CASSYSGGHGNTIYF

size: once
V: TRBV10-2
J: TRBJ2-3
length: 15
CDR3: CASSESTIWTDTQYF

size: -
V: TRBV7-9
J: TRBJ2-7
length: 13
CDR3: CASSWPYSDEQYF

size: -
V: TRBV27
J: TRBJ2-1
length: 14
CDR3: CASSRTGGGNEQFF

size: -
V: TRBV2
J: TRBJ1-6
length: 16
CDR3: CASGMGSFSYNSPLHF

size: -
V: TRBV19
J: TRBJ2-7
length: 14
CDR3: CASSRSGNSYEQYF

size: once
V: TRBV6-1
J: TRBJ2-5
length: 13
CDR3: CASRRGPQETQYF

size: -
V: TRBV2
J: TRBJ2-5
length: 14
CDR3: CASSRPGRQETQYF

size: few
V: TRBV5-1
J: TRBJ1-1
length: 13
CDR3: CASSLQGNTEAFF

size: -
V: TRBV5-4
J: TRBJ1-4
length: 16
CDR3: CASSLAVTGKKEKLFF

size: -
V: TRBV28
J: TRBJ2-3
length: 14
CDR3: CASSPLTVADTQYF

size: -
V: TRBV19
J: TRBJ2-2
length: 17
CDR3: CASSIRTGGGGTGELFF

size: -
V: TRBV6-6
J: TRBJ2-1
length: 14
CDR3: CASRIRGQSNEQFF

size: -
V: TRBV19
J: TRBJ2-3
length: 15
CDR3: CASSGGGLGTDTQYF

size: -
V: TRBV6-1
J: TRBJ1-4
length: 15
CDR3: CASRPMPDGGEKLFF

size: -
V: TRBV4-2
J: TRBJ1-2
length: 14
CDR3: CASSQLNRGDGYTF

size: -
V: TRBV5-1
J: TRBJ1-1
length: 13
CDR3: CASSLDRNTEAFF

size: -
V: TRBV7-6
J: TRBJ2-1
length: 16
CDR3: CASSEGLAGYYNEQFF